The rows below give T cell receptor beta chains drawn from one sample of a study of shared clonotypes between healthy human individuals. Sequenced by immunoSEQ multiplex PCR; TCRdb stores in-frame clones only, minus some. The sample holds 850,000 to 1,200,000 clones; roughly 80% are singletons and the top ten take 1.4% to 1.5%. The specimen was memory CD4+ T cells sorted from blood. All receptors derive from a young man in good health. Each CDR3 is given with its conserved first and last residue. D genes are given only for firm matches. The size of a clone is reported for some rows only, either as once, few or many, or as a class for expanded clones.

CDR3aa	CDR3nt	abundance	d_gene	v_gene	j_gene
CASSQGQHNEQFF	TGTGCCAGCTCCCAGGGACAGCACAATGAGCAGTTCTTC	NA	TRBD1	TRBV18	TRBJ2-1
CASIAGRERTEAFF	TGTGCCAGCATTGCGGGCAGGGAGAGAACTGAAGCTTTCTTT	NA	NA	TRBV28	TRBJ1-1
CASSLDPLDPSSYNEQFF	TGTGCCAGCAGCTTAGACCCGCTCGACCCGAGCTCCTACAATGAGCAGTTCTTC	NA	NA	TRBV11-3	TRBJ2-1
CAWTINNSPLHF	TGTGCCTGGACCATTAACAATTCACCCCTCCACTTT	NA	NA	TRBV30	TRBJ1-6
CASSPGGQGNQPQHF	TGTGCCAGCAGCCCAGGGGGCCAAGGAAATCAGCCCCAGCATTTT	few	TRBD1	TRBV6-5	TRBJ1-5
CASSLSRGTTNEQFF	TGTGCCAGCAGTTTAAGTAGGGGAACAACAAATGAGCAGTTCTTC	NA	NA	TRBV27	TRBJ2-1
CASSRGWSGAETQYF	TGTGCCAGCAGCCGGGGGTGGAGCGGGGCAGAGACCCAGTACTTC	NA	TRBD2	TRBV5-4	TRBJ2-5
CAWRPKDNRAYEQYF	TGTGCCTGGAGGCCCAAGGACAATCGGGCCTACGAGCAGTACTTC	NA	NA	TRBV30	TRBJ2-7
CASSLVRVQETQYF	TGTGCCAGCAGTTTAGTCAGGGTCCAAGAGACCCAGTACTTC	NA	NA	TRBV27	TRBJ2-5
CASRRGTGSSYNEQFF	TGTGCCAGCAGGCGAGGGACAGGTAGCTCCTACAATGAGCAGTTCTTC	once	TRBD1	TRBV27	TRBJ2-1
CASSVHRDRVSNQPQHF	TGTGCCAGTAGTGTCCACCGGGACAGGGTAAGCAATCAGCCCCAGCATTTT	NA	TRBD1	TRBV19	TRBJ1-5
CATSRGRVNNEQFF	TGTGCCACCAGCAGAGGCAGGGTTAACAATGAGCAGTTCTTC	NA	NA	TRBV15	TRBJ2-1
CASSLTGTGGSSGTDTQYF	TGCGCCAGCAGCCTAACCGGGACAGGGGGGTCTTCTGGCACAGATACGCAGTATTTT	NA	TRBD1	TRBV4-1	TRBJ2-3
CAWSALYTDTQYF	TGTGCCTGGAGTGCTTTATACACAGATACGCAGTATTTT	NA	NA	TRBV30	TRBJ2-3
CASSLGLAYDEQYF	TGTGCCAGCAGTTTGGGACTAGCGTACGACGAGCAGTACTTC	few	TRBD2	TRBV27	TRBJ2-7
CASSTRGGSFGYTF	TGTGCCAGCAGCACCCGGGGGGGCTCTTTTGGCTACACCTTC	NA	NA	TRBV7-2	TRBJ1-2
CASSQAVGKGGTGELFF	TGCGCCAGCAGCCAAGCGGTCGGAAAGGGCGGCACCGGGGAGCTGTTTTTT	NA	NA	TRBV4-3	TRBJ2-2
CASSRDRRTYEQYF	TGTGCCAGCTCACGGGACCGAAGGACGTACGAGCAGTACTTC	NA	NA	TRBV18	TRBJ2-7
CASSPKGLGHGYTF	TGTGCCAGCAGCCCGAAGGGTTTAGGGCATGGCTACACCTTC	NA	NA	TRBV5-6	TRBJ1-2
CASSLKGQGKAYYEQYF	TGTGCCAGCAGCTTAAAGGGACAGGGGAAGGCTTACTACGAGCAGTACTTC	NA	TRBD1	TRBV7-2	TRBJ2-7
CASSPPPGVVYNEQFF	TGTGCCAGCAGCCCCCCTCCAGGGGTAGTCTACAATGAGCAGTTCTTC	NA	NA	TRBV9	TRBJ2-1
CASSPSTLETQYF	TGTGCCAGCTCACCATCGACTCTAGAGACCCAGTACTTC	NA	NA	TRBV18	TRBJ2-5
CASRYAGSQGYTF	TGTGCCAGTAGATACGCCGGGTCTCAGGGCTACACCTTC	NA	NA	TRBV19	TRBJ1-2
CASSARLAGVGDTQYF	TGTGCCAGCAGCGCCCGACTAGCGGGAGTAGGAGATACGCAGTATTTT	NA	TRBD2	TRBV9	TRBJ2-3
CASRLMGTDTQYF	TGTGCCAGCAGACTAATGGGAACAGATACGCAGTATTTT	NA	NA	TRBV5-4	TRBJ2-3
CASSQGQGAQGSNYGYTF	TGCGCCAGCAGCCAGGGACAGGGGGCGCAAGGTTCTAACTATGGCTACACCTTC	NA	TRBD1	TRBV4-1	TRBJ1-2
CASSYGWQGRSYEQYF	TGTGCCAGCAGTTACGGTTGGCAGGGGCGCTCCTACGAGCAGTACTTC	NA	NA	TRBV6-8	TRBJ2-7
CASSSSGGTTYEQYF	TGTGCCAGCTCATCTAGCGGGGGGACGACCTACGAGCAGTACTTC	NA	TRBD2	TRBV18	TRBJ2-7
CASSLGSGNTGELFF	TGTGCCAGCAGCTTAGGTTCAGGGAATACCGGGGAGCTGTTTTTT	NA	NA	TRBV7-2	TRBJ2-2
CAIPTGADTGELFF	TGTGCCATCCCGACAGGGGCGGACACCGGGGAGCTGTTTTTT	many	TRBD1	TRBV10-3	TRBJ2-2
CASSDYRGNTIYF	TGTGCCAGCAGCGATTACCGAGGAAACACCATATATTTT	NA	NA	TRBV7-2	TRBJ1-3
CASSVNRARGEKLFF	TGCGCCAGCAGCGTCAACAGGGCTAGGGGTGAAAAACTGTTTTTT	NA	NA	TRBV5-1	TRBJ1-4
CASSLGQGWQETQYF	TGTGCCAGCAGCTTGGGACAGGGGTGGCAAGAGACCCAGTACTTC	once	TRBD1	TRBV7-2	TRBJ2-5
CASSVEPRTGGSEQYF	TGTGCCAGCAGCGTGGAACCGAGGACAGGGGGGTCCGAGCAGTACTTC	NA	NA	TRBV21-1	TRBJ2-7
CASTQGSTPMNTEAFF	TGTGCCAGCACCCAAGGAAGTACCCCCATGAACACTGAAGCTTTCTTT	NA	NA	TRBV28	TRBJ1-1
CASRSGTGKNQPQHF	TGTGCCAGTAGATCCGGGACAGGAAAAAATCAGCCCCAGCATTTT	NA	TRBD1	TRBV19	TRBJ1-5
CASSLGTGNQPQHF	TGTGCCAGCAGCTTAGGTACAGGGAATCAGCCCCAGCATTTT	NA	NA	TRBV7-2	TRBJ1-5
CASSLEVAPTYEQYF	TGTGCCAGCAGCTTAGAGGTAGCTCCTACCTACGAGCAGTACTTC	NA	NA	TRBV11-2	TRBJ2-7
CASTSGDSRGGANVLTF	TGCGCCAGCACCTCAGGGGACAGTCGGGGAGGGGCCAACGTCCTGACTTTC	NA	TRBD1	TRBV5-1	TRBJ2-6
CASSQGLNSYNEQFF	TGTGCCAGCAGTCAAGGTCTGAACTCCTACAATGAGCAGTTCTTC	once	NA	TRBV6-5	TRBJ2-1
CASSLGGIGTQYF	TGTGCCAGCAGCTTAGGCGGGATCGGTACGCAGTATTTT	NA	NA	TRBV7-2	TRBJ2-3
CASRSGRNYGYTF	TGTGCCTCCCGCTCAGGCAGAAACTATGGCTACACCTTC	NA	NA	TRBV30	TRBJ1-2
CASSYVGDEQFF	TGTGCCAGCAGCTATGTAGGCGATGAGCAGTTCTTC	once	NA	TRBV7-9	TRBJ2-1
CASSLGGEAGNTIYF	TGTGCCAGCAGCCTAGGAGGGGAAGCTGGAAACACCATATATTTT	NA	NA	TRBV7-2	TRBJ1-3
CSVETGGNYGYTF	TGCAGCGTTGAGACAGGGGGGAACTATGGCTACACCTTC	NA	TRBD1	TRBV29-1	TRBJ1-2